Sequencing of this TCR beta chain was carried out in a study of T cells in localized non-small cell lung cancer. To note about this clone: The antigen remains undetermined.

This table comes from immunoSEQ multiplex PCR, and its TCRdb copy is limited to in-frame clones, with some not included. This sample has around 64,000 clones, with 75% to 85% found just once. The study's findings and limits: One tumor region alone was sequenced, and heterogeneity therefore remains possible. Adjacent lung had a median about 57 of the 100 largest tumor clones.

This specimen was PBMCs, taken before any cancer treatment. The source is a man aged 35 to 70 with stage II lung adenocarcinoma.

CDR3 in DNA: TGTGCCAGCAGCAGCCGGACAGGGGCCCGCTACACCTTC. As protein: CASSSRTGARYTF. The rearrangement links TRBV11-3 to TRBJ1-2; the match to TRBD1 covers 9 bases. The V gene's germline CDR1 is SGHNT and CDR2 YENEEA. V lost 5 bases to trimming and J lost 9 bases; unmatched junction nucleotides: 7. CDR3 length: 13 residues.